This T cell receptor (beta chain) was sequenced in a study of shared clonotypes between healthy human individuals. Study findings and constraints: Represented diversity (both genetic and exposure-history) was limited by the small number of donors. Sharing across four donors was highest in naive CD4 (roughly 5%) and lowest in memory CD8 (roughly 0.4%).

Notes on this clone: Its antigen is currently unknown.

At the deep level, the assay was run. Once extracted for a subset, genomic DNA was divided evenly among several immunoSEQ plates. The repertoire was sequenced with immunoSEQ multiplex PCR; TCRdb's copy has only in-frame clones and lacks some. The sample records 1 million to 1.2 million clones, 70% to 85% being singletons. The sequenced sample was memory CD4+ T cells from PBMCs. Subset meaning: CD45RA-negative fraction. The TCR originated in a man between 18 and 29 years old in good health. Some clones in this sample may be carry-over from other donors' samples.

The chain's CDR3 is CASSLFASGSYNEQFF. Written as DNA, the CDR3 is TGTGCCAGCAGCTTATTCGCTAGCGGGTCCTACAATGAGCAGTTCTTC. This chain connects TRBV7-6 to TRBJ2-1, with 8 bases matching TRBD2. The CDR3 consists of 16 residues. Per the germline V gene, CDR1 is SGHVS and CDR2 is FNYEAQ. The V gene end was trimmed by 2 bases and the J gene end by 1 base; junction bases not matched to a gene: 4.